The present TCR beta chain was sequenced within a study of T cell responses to AZD1222 COVID-19 vaccine. Findings of the study overall: Spike-wide vaccine-associated CD4 TCRs dominated at 160-218 and 743-854.

From germline, CDR1 is MDHEN and CDR2 SYDVKM. The CDR3 runs 13 residues. Trimming removed 6 bases from V and 3 bases from J, with 11 bases in between. This table comes from immunoSEQ multiplex PCR, and its TCRdb copy is limited to in-frame clones, with some not included. The sample shows more than 35,000 clones, over 80% of them seen only once. On this clone itself: Its antigen is unidentified.

Here the sequenced sample was peripheral blood, taken on day 0 of AZD1222 vaccination. The TCR sequence derives from an adult in good health. The chain uses TRBV28 and TRBJ1-2; D ambiguous. As DNA, the CDR3 is TGTGCCAGCAGCCTACAGCCTTACTATGGCTACACCTTC. Its translation: CASSLQPYYGYTF.